This T cell receptor beta chain was recorded in a study of blood T cell repertoires in COVID-19 (dated by TCRdb to the early 2020s). Looking at the study overall: The collaborator samples originated in the United States, Italy and Spain and spanned the acute and convalescent phases of COVID-19. The sample metadata nearly always contained a de-identified subject ID, COVID-19 status, age in years and sex. The repertoires were released in a freely available public database intended as a resource for research on the immune response to SARS-CoV-2. The material from the prospective study consisted of cDNA or gDNA derived from T cells, B-cell-depleted T cells, or PBMCs. Subjects who had been exposed to COVID-19, were actively infected with it, or had recovered from it provided the deeply sampled blood TCRbeta repertoires that made up the dataset. HLA class I and class II types, where available, came from metadata supplied by the sample provider rather than from assay-based typing. Samples came from the ongoing ImmuneRACE study (first 160 participants) plus 1,254 subjects from 6 global collaborators. Results and caveats for the whole study, not just this receptor: The quantity of clinical and demographic metadata differed by source and by participant and was supplied without curation.

Remarks on this clone: Its cognate antigen has yet to be identified. Base qualities were left out, and no much larger clone turns up one base away.

Trimming takes 3 bases from V and 6 bases from J, and the germline ends sit 5 bases apart. Reading from cysteine to phenylalanine, the CDR3 counts 12 amino acids. Solely the CDR3 DNA is kept, with 36 bases framed from the first base. CDR1 is given as WSHSY and CDR2 as SAAADI, both from the germline V gene. Whole blood was collected in K2EDTA tubes by collaborating institutions according to the institutions' own protocols. Collaborator samples were shipped for TCRbeta analysis as frozen whole blood, isolated PBMCs, or DNA extracted from either sample type. The immunoSEQ Assay, a bias-controlled multiplex PCR, was used to amplify TCRbeta CDR3 regions from genomic DNA. The source study handled its data this way. The number of nucleated cells in each sample was estimated by amplification of reference gene primers within the assay. To quantify the absolute abundance of each unique TCRbeta CDR3 rearrangement, sequence reads were collapsed and filtered. Productive Simpson clonality was computed per sample as the square root of Simpson's diversity index over productive rearrangements. TCRdb took this table from immuneACCESS and kept in-frame rearrangements with V and J called. Such tables lack part of the clones; where checked against another copy, unresolved V genes explain under half of the gap, and the rest is unexplained. V, J and clone size are taken as reported in that table, and D and trimming were inferred from the DNA itself. The sample includes approximately 89,000 clones, with about 85% observed a single time. About 4.2% of the sample lies in the top ten.

This clonotype was sampled from a man in his 70s with acute or convalescent COVID-19. The sequencing input was peripheral blood. Here the chain combines TRBV10-2 and TRBJ2-2; the D gene lacks a confident call. The nucleotide sequence is TGCGCCAGCAGTGATATCGCCGGGGAGCTGTTTTTT. The translation is CASSDIAGELFF.